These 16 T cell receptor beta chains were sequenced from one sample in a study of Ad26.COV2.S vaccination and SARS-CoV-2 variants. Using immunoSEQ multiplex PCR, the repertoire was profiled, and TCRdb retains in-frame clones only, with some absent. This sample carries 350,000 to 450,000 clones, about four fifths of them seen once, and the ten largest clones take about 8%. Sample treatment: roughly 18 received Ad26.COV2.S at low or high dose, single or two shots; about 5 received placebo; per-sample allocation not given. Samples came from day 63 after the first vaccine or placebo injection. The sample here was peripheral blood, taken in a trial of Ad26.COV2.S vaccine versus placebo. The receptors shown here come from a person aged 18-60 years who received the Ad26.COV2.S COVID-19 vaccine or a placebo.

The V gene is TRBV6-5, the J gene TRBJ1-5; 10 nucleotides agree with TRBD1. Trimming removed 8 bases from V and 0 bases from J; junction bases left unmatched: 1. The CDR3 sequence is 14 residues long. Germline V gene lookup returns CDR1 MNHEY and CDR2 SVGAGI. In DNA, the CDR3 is TGTGCCAGCCGGACAGGGGGTAGCAATCAGCCCCAGCATTTT. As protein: CASRTGGSNQPQHF.

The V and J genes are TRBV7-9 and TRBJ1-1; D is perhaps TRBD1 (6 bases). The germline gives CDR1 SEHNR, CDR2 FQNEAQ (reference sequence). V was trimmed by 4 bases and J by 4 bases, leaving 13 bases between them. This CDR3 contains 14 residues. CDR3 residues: CASSSYREFTEAFF. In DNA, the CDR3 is TGTGCCAGCAGCTCTTACAGGGAATTCACTGAAGCTTTCTTT.

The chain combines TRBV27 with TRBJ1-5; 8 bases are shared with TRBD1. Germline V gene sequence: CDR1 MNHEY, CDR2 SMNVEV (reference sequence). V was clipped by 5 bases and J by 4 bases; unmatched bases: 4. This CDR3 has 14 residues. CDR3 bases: TGTGCCAGCAGTAACCGGGACAGGAATCAGCCCCAGCATTTT. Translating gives CASSNRDRNQPQHF.

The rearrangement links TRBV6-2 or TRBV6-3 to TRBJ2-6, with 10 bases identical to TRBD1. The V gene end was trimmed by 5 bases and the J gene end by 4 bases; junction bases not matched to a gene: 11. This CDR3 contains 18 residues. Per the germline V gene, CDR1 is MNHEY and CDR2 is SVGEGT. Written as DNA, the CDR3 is TGTGCCAGCAGTCCCTTGACAGGGGGCGCAGCCGGGGCCAACGTCCTGACTTTC. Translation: CASSPLTGGAAGANVLTF.

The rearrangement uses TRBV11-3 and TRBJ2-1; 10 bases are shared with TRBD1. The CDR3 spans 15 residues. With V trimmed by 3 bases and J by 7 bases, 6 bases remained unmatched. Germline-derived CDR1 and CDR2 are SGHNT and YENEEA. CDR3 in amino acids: CASSFRDRGRNEQFF. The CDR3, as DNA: TGTGCCAGCAGCTTCCGGGACAGGGGCAGGAATGAGCAGTTCTTC.

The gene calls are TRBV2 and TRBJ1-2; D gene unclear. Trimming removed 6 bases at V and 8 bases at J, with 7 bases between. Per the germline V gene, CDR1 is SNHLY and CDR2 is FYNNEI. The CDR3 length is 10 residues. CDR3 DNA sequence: TGTGCCAGCAGGGTAATGGGCTACACCTTC. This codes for CASRVMGYTF.

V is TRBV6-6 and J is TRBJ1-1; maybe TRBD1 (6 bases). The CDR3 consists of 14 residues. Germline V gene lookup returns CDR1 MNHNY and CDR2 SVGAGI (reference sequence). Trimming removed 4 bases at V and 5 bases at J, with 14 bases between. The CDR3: CASSSQSGETEAFF. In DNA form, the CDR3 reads TGTGCCAGCAGTTCTCAATCAGGGGAAACTGAAGCTTTCTTT.

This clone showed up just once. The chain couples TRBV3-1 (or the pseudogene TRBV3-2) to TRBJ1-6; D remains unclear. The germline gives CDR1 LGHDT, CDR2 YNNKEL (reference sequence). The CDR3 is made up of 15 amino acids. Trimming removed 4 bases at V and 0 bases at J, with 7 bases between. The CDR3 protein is CASSPGFSYNSPLHF. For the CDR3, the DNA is TGTGCCAGCAGCCCGGGGTTCTCCTATAATTCACCCCTCCACTTT.

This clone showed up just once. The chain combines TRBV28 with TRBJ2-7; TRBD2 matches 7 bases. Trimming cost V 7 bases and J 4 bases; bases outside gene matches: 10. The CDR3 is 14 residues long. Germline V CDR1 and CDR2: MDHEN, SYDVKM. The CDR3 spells CASKGWGGNYEQYF. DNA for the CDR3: TGTGCCAGCAAAGGTTGGGGAGGGAATTACGAGCAGTACTTC. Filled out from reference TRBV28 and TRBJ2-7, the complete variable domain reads DVKVTQSSRYLVKRTGEKVFLECVQDMDHENMFWYRQDPGLGLRLIYFSYDVKMKEKGDIPEGYSVSREKKERFSLILESASTNQTSMYLCASKGWGGNYEQYFGPGTRLTVT.

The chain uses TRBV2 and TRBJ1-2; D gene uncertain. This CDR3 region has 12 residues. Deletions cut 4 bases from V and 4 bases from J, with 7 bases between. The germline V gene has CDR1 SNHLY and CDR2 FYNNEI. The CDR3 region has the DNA TGTGCCAGCAGTGCGGAGCTCTATGGCTACACCTTC. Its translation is CASSAELYGYTF.

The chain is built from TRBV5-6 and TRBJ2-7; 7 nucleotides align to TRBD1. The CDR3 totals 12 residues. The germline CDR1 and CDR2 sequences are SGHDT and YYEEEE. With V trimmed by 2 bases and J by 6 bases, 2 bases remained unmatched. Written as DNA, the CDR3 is TGTGCCAGCAGCTTCAGACAGGGCGAGCAGTACTTC. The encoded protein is CASSFRQGEQYF.

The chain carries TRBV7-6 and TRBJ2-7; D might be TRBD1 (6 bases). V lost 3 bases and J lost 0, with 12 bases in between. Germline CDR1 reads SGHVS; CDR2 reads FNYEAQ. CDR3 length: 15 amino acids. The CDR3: CASSLGDRSSYEQYF. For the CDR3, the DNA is TGTGCCAGCAGCTTGGGCGACAGGAGCTCCTACGAGCAGTACTTC.

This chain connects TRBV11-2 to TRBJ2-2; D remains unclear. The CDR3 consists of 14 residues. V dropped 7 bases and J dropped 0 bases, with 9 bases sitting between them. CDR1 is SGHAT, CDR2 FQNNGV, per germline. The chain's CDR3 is CASKLSPNTGELFF. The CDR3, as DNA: TGTGCCAGCAAATTGTCTCCGAACACCGGGGAGCTGTTTTTT. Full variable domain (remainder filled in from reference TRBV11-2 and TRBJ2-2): EAGVAQSPRYKIIEKRQSVAFWCNPISGHATLYWYQQILGQGPKLLIQFQNNGVVDDSQLPKDRFSAERLKGVDSTLKIQPAKLEDSAVYLCASKLSPNTGELFFGEGSRLTVL.

The CDR3 DNA follows: TGTGCCAGCAGGGCCAACCGCATGAACACTGAAGCTTTCTTT. Residues: CASRANRMNTEAFF. The chain couples TRBV6-5 to TRBJ1-1, with unresolved D. The germline V gene encodes CDR1 MNHEY and CDR2 SVGAGI. The CDR3 runs to 14 residues. Trimming took 6 bases from V and 0 from J, leaving 11 bases between them.

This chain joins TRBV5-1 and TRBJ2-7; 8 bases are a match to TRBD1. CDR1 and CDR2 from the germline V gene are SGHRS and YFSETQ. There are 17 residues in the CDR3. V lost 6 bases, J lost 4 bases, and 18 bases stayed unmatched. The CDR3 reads CASTRGAGGSGGYEQYF. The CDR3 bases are TGCGCCAGCACCAGGGGGGCAGGGGGCTCAGGTGGGTACGAGCAGTACTTC.

The CDR3 loop reads CASSAPGEGYGYTF. DNA of the CDR3: TGTGCCAGCAGTGCCCCGGGGGAAGGCTATGGCTACACCTTC. This chain joins TRBV6-2 or TRBV6-3 and TRBJ1-2; D perhaps matches TRBD1 (5 bases). V was clipped by 5 bases and J by 4 bases, with 14 bases between them. This CDR3 comprises 14 residues. CDR1 and CDR2 (germline): MNHEY, SVGEGT.